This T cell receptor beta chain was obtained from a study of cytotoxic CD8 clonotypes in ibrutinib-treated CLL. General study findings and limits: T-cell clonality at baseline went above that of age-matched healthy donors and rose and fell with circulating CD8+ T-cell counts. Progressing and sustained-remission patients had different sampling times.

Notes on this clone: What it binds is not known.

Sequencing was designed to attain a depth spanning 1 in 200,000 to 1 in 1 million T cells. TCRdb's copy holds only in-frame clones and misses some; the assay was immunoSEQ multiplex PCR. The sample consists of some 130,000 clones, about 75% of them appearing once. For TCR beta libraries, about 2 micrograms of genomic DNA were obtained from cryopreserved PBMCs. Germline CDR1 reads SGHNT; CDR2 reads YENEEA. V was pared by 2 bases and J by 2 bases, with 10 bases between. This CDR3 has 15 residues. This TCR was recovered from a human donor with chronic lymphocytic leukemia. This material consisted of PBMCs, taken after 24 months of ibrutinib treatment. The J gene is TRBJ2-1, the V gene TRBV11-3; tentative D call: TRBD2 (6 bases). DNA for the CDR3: TGTGCCAGCAGCTTACGGGCGGGGCCCTACAATGAGCAGTTCTTC. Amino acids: CASSLRAGPYNEQFF.